This passage covers 8 T cell receptor beta chains from one sample sequenced in a study of T cells in Graves' hyperthyroidism and ophthalmopathy. RNA transcripts served as the template for amplifying TCR beta CDR3 regions. HTBI primers drove first-round RT-PCR of the TCR CDR3. TCRdb re-called the multiplex PCR reads through MiXCR, storing one row per CDR3 protein. The data hold almost 250,000 distinct CDR3 sequences, with around 26% observed a single time. Material for sequencing was blood. These receptor sequences come from a woman between 35 and 50 years old with Graves' ophthalmopathy.

The J gene is TRBJ2-5, the V gene TRBV18; 8 bases align to TRBD1. After removal of 3 bases from V and 2 bases from J, the junction contained 2 bases not matched to a gene. The CDR3 length is 14 residues. CDR1 is KGHSH, CDR2 LQKENI, per germline. The CDR3: CASSPRGLQETQYF. CDR3 DNA sequence: TGTGCCAGCTCACCCAGGGGGCTGCAAGAGACCCAGTACTTC. Full variable domain (rest looked up from reference TRBV18 and TRBJ2-5): NAGVMQNPRHLVRRRGQEARLRCSPMKGHSHVYWYRQLPEEGLKFMVYLQKENIIDESGMPKERFSAEFPKEGPSILRIQQVVRGDSAAYFCASSPRGLQETQYFGPGTRLLVL.

This clonotype was recorded many times. The CDR3 bases are TGCAGTGCCCCACTAGCCCCCAAACTCTCCTACGAGCAGTACTTC. The encoded protein is CSAPLAPKLSYEQYF. The chain carries TRBV20-1 and TRBJ2-7, with TRBD2 as a possible D gene (6 bases). The germline gives CDR1 DFQATT, CDR2 SNEGSKA (reference sequence). The length of the CDR3 is 15 residues. V was cut by 6 bases and J by 0 bases, with 18 bases left in between.

This clonotype appeared many times. The chain couples TRBV11-2 to TRBJ1-1, with 7 bases that match TRBD1. The CDR3 runs 13 residues. Germline CDR1 and CDR2: SGHAT and FQNNGV. V shed 2 bases, J shed 5 bases, and the junction held 2 bases outside the gene matches. CDR3 sequence (DNA): TGTGCCAGCAGCTTACAGGGACAGACTGAAGCTTTCTTT. Its translation: CASSLQGQTEAFF.

This clonotype was recorded at least ten times. The V gene is TRBV19, the J gene TRBJ1-1, with TRBD1 matching 8 bases. Germline lookup yields CDR1 LNHDA and CDR2 SQIVND (reference sequence). V dropped 3 bases and J dropped 6; count of bases not matched to a gene: 6. This CDR3 is built from 14 residues. The DNA for the CDR3 is TGTGCCAGTAGTATCAGGGGGCCTATCGCTGAAGCTTTCTTT. Translating gives CASSIRGPIAEAFF.

The chain links TRBV12-5 to TRBJ2-2; unclear D gene. Between the trimmed V and J ends, which lost 7 bases and 6 bases, there was a span of 15 bases. Per germline, CDR1 LGHNT and CDR2 FRNRAP. The CDR3 consists of 14 residues. The CDR3 region is CASELRSGSGELFF. CDR3 coding DNA: TGTGCTAGTGAGCTACGGTCGGGTTCCGGGGAGCTGTTTTTT.

This clonotype was counted many times. The chain is built from TRBV4-1 and TRBJ1-1; perhaps TRBD1 as D (6 bases). Per the germline V gene, CDR1 is MGHRA and CDR2 is YSYEKL. The CDR3 is 15 residues long. Trimming removed 8 bases at V and 1 base at J, with 17 bases between. CDR3 nucleotide sequence: TGCGCCAGCGGCCCGATGGACAGATCGAACACTGAAGCTTTCTTT. Translation gives CASGPMDRSNTEAFF.

This clonotype was detected many times. The gene calls are TRBV2 and TRBJ1-1, with D maybe TRBD1 (6 bases). The CDR3 length is 14 residues. The V end was cut by 3 bases, the J end by 3 bases, with 11 bases between. The germline gives CDR1 SNHLY, CDR2 FYNNEI. The CDR3 DNA sequence: TGTGCCAGCAGTGAGGGGGGCAGGGACACTGAAGCTTTCTTT. Translation: CASSEGGRDTEAFF.

This clonotype was counted at least ten times. The rearrangement links TRBV5-1 to TRBJ2-7; tentatively, D is TRBD1 or TRBD2 (5 bases each). Germline CDR1 SGHRS, CDR2 YFSETQ. The CDR3 spans 14 residues. The V gene lost 0 bases and the J gene lost 5 bases, with 12 bases spanning the gap. The CDR3 nucleotides read TGCGCCAGCAGCTTGGGGCCCGGGACGGACGAGCAGTACTTC. The encoded protein is CASSLGPGTDEQYF.